This TCR beta chain derives from a study of blood T cell repertoires in COVID-19. Study context: In each case, the material was cDNA or gDNA derived from T cells, B-cell-depleted T cells, or PBMCs.

Original processing notes: How many nucleated cells were present was estimated from reference gene primer amplification. The assay was immunoSEQ multiplex PCR, and TCRdb's table has in-frame clones only and misses some. V, J and clone size were drawn from that table, and D and trimming were deduced from the DNA. The sample lists some 150,000 clones; about 86% were seen once. The TCR sequence derives from a woman at least 80 years old with acute or convalescent COVID-19. Sequencing was carried out using peripheral blood.

The chain's CDR3 is CASREQGEGMNTEAFF. The CDR3 coding sequence is TGTGCCAGTAGGGAACAGGGGGAGGGAATGAACACTGAAGCTTTCTTT. The J gene is TRBJ1-1, the V gene TRBV19; 8 nucleotides agree with TRBD1. This CDR3 is built from 16 residues. Germline values: CDR1 LNHDA, CDR2 SQIVND (reference sequence). V shed 6 bases and J 0 bases; nucleotides not matched to a gene: 9. Supplemented by reference TRBV19 and TRBJ1-1, the full variable domain reads DGGITQSPKYLFRKEGQNVTLSCEQNLNHDAMYWYRQDPGQGLRLIYYSQIVNDFQKGDIAEGYSVSREKKESFPLTVTSAQKNPTAFYLCASREQGEGMNTEAFFGQGTRLTVV.